This is a list of T cell receptor beta chains from one sample in a study of response to subunit inactivated influenza vaccine. Each CDR3 protein gets one entry after TCRdb re-called the RT-PCR reads with MiXCR. The repertoire has more than 550,000 distinct CDR3 sequences, about 11% of them found once; the top ten carry more than 9.5%. These data were also reused for a study on T cells expressing NK-cell markers.

The specimen was PBMCs from blood, collected on the day of vaccination. The receptors come from a man over 45 who received an inactivated influenza vaccine. Both conserved end residues are part of each CDR3. The order of the fields is V gene, J gene, D gene, clone size, CDR3 protein, CDR3 DNA. D genes are given only for firm matches. Only some rows state a clone size, as once, few, many or a class for expanded clones.

v_call: TRBV4-1
j_call: TRBJ2-7
d_call: NA
clone_size: many
cdr3_aa: CASSRTGAGNYEQYF
cdr3_nt: TGCGCCAGCAGCCGGACAGGCGCGGGGAACTACGAGCAGTACTTC

v_call: TRBV5-4
j_call: TRBJ2-2
d_call: NA
clone_size: NA
cdr3_aa: CASRGADGELFF
cdr3_nt: TGTGCCAGCAGGGGGGCCGACGGGGAGCTGTTTTTT

v_call: TRBV20-1
j_call: TRBJ2-7
d_call: TRBD2
clone_size: few
cdr3_aa: CSARTSGRSYEQYF
cdr3_nt: TGCAGTGCACGAACTAGCGGGCGCTCCTACGAGCAGTACTTC

v_call: TRBV20-1
j_call: TRBJ2-3
d_call: NA
clone_size: many
cdr3_aa: CSARELMLADTDTQYF
cdr3_nt: TGCAGTGCTAGAGAGTTGATGTTGGCCGACACAGATACGCAGTATTTT

v_call: TRBV5-1
j_call: TRBJ2-7
d_call: NA
clone_size: many
cdr3_aa: CASSVDWGDEQYF
cdr3_nt: TGCGCCAGCAGCGTAGATTGGGGTGACGAGCAGTACTTC

v_call: TRBV28
j_call: TRBJ2-2
d_call: TRBD2
clone_size: many
cdr3_aa: CASRIGLAGSNTGELFF
cdr3_nt: TGTGCCAGCAGGATAGGACTAGCGGGATCAAACACCGGGGAGCTGTTTTTT

v_call: TRBV7-3
j_call: TRBJ2-2
d_call: TRBD2
clone_size: few
cdr3_aa: CASSLIPGLADHGELFF
cdr3_nt: TGTGCCAGCAGCTTAATACCGGGACTAGCGGATCACGGGGAGCTGTTTTTT

v_call: TRBV30
j_call: TRBJ2-1
d_call: TRBD2
clone_size: few
cdr3_aa: CAWRREGRDEQFF
cdr3_nt: TGTGCCTGGAGGCGGGAGGGAAGGGATGAGCAGTTCTTC

v_call: TRBV28
j_call: TRBJ1-2
d_call: NA
clone_size: few
cdr3_aa: CASRTGSYGYTF
cdr3_nt: TGTGCCAGCAGAACAGGGTCCTATGGCTACACCTTC

v_call: TRBV6-5
j_call: TRBJ1-1
d_call: NA
clone_size: NA
cdr3_aa: CASSYPGRRPEAFF
cdr3_nt: TGTGCCAGCAGTTATCCAGGGAGAAGGCCTGAAGCTTTCTTT

v_call: TRBV20-1
j_call: TRBJ2-7
d_call: TRBD2
clone_size: NA
cdr3_aa: CSARDAFGTEPGLGGDEQYF
cdr3_nt: TGCAGTGCTAGAGATGCTTTTGGCACGGAGCCGGGACTAGGCGGGGACGAGCAGTACTTC

v_call: TRBV2
j_call: TRBJ2-2
d_call: TRBD2
clone_size: few
cdr3_aa: CASSDGYLAGAGELFF
cdr3_nt: TGTGCCAGCAGCGATGGGTATCTAGCGGGAGCCGGGGAGCTGTTTTTT

v_call: TRBV4-1
j_call: TRBJ1-1
d_call: NA
clone_size: few
cdr3_aa: CASSQVGGRKASEAFF
cdr3_nt: TGCGCCAGCAGCCAAGTCGGCGGGAGGAAGGCTTCTGAAGCTTTCTTT

v_call: TRBV27
j_call: TRBJ1-2
d_call: NA
clone_size: NA
cdr3_aa: CASSPSPQGTYGYTF
cdr3_nt: TGTGCCAGCAGCCCCAGCCCGCAGGGAACCTATGGCTACACCTTC

v_call: TRBV5-1
j_call: TRBJ1-2
d_call: NA
clone_size: few
cdr3_aa: CASSLQHLNGYTF
cdr3_nt: TGCGCCAGCAGCTTGCAGCACCTTAATGGCTACACCTTC

v_call: TRBV12-3/TRBV12-4
j_call: TRBJ2-5
d_call: NA
clone_size: NA
cdr3_aa: CASSFTGIPGTQYF
cdr3_nt: TGTGCCAGCAGTTTTACTGGAATCCCTGGAACCCAGTACTTC

v_call: TRBV7-9
j_call: TRBJ2-3
d_call: NA
clone_size: NA
cdr3_aa: CASSLFQNTDTQYF
cdr3_nt: TGTGCCAGCAGCTTATTCCAGAACACAGATACGCAGTATTTT

v_call: TRBV30
j_call: TRBJ2-5
d_call: TRBD1
clone_size: NA
cdr3_aa: CAWRQQGKLWETQYF
cdr3_nt: TGTGCCTGGAGACAACAGGGGAAATTATGGGAGACCCAGTACTTC

v_call: TRBV28
j_call: TRBJ2-6
d_call: NA
clone_size: NA
cdr3_aa: CASSLIFSTSGANVLTF
cdr3_nt: TGTGCCAGCAGTTTAATCTTTAGTACCTCTGGGGCCAACGTCCTGACTTTC

v_call: TRBV28
j_call: TRBJ2-4
d_call: TRBD2
clone_size: NA
cdr3_aa: CASSSPAGGSKNIQYF
cdr3_nt: TGTGCCAGCAGTTCCCCGGCGGGGGGGAGCAAAAACATTCAGTACTTC

v_call: TRBV7-4
j_call: TRBJ2-5
d_call: NA
clone_size: NA
cdr3_aa: CASSPTPSRLCEGETQYF
cdr3_nt: TGTGCCAGCAGCCCTACTCCTTCACGACTCTGTGAGGGGGAGACCCAGTACTTC

v_call: TRBV6-5
j_call: TRBJ2-5
d_call: TRBD2
clone_size: few
cdr3_aa: CASSYGLGAGETQYF
cdr3_nt: TGTGCCAGCAGTTACGGACTAGGGGCGGGGGAGACCCAGTACTTC

v_call: TRBV6-1
j_call: TRBJ2-5
d_call: TRBD2
clone_size: many
cdr3_aa: CASSEGLAGPQETQYF
cdr3_nt: TGTGCCAGCAGTGAGGGACTAGCGGGGCCCCAAGAGACCCAGTACTTC

v_call: TRBV5-6
j_call: TRBJ2-1
d_call: NA
clone_size: NA
cdr3_aa: CASSPRSARSYNEQFF
cdr3_nt: TGTGCCAGCAGCCCACGGTCCGCACGCTCCTACAATGAGCAGTTCTTC

v_call: TRBV5-6
j_call: TRBJ1-5
d_call: TRBD1
clone_size: few
cdr3_aa: CASSLWDRNNQPQHF
cdr3_nt: TGTGCCAGCAGCTTGTGGGACAGAAACAATCAGCCCCAGCATTTT

v_call: TRBV30
j_call: TRBJ2-7
d_call: NA
clone_size: few
cdr3_aa: CAWSVRLYEQYF
cdr3_nt: TGTGCCTGGAGTGTACGACTCTACGAGCAGTACTTC

v_call: TRBV6-1
j_call: TRBJ2-7
d_call: NA
clone_size: NA
cdr3_aa: CASSEGPPYEQYF
cdr3_nt: TGTGCCAGCAGTGAAGGTCCCCCCTACGAGCAGTACTTC

v_call: TRBV6-2/TRBV6-3
j_call: TRBJ2-1
d_call: TRBD1
clone_size: few
cdr3_aa: CATEGRTAGGAGNDYNEQFF
cdr3_nt: TGTGCCACCGAGGGACGCACGGCAGGGGGCGCGGGGAATGACTACAATGAGCAGTTCTTC

v_call: TRBV7-2
j_call: TRBJ2-1
d_call: NA
clone_size: many
cdr3_aa: CASSSTGTGYNEQFF
cdr3_nt: TGCGCCAGCAGCTCAACAGGGACGGGATACAATGAGCAGTTCTTC

v_call: TRBV18
j_call: TRBJ2-3
d_call: NA
clone_size: many
cdr3_aa: CASSPGAGDTQYF
cdr3_nt: TGTGCCAGCTCACCAGGGGCGGGAGATACGCAGTATTTT

v_call: TRBV12-3/TRBV12-4
j_call: TRBJ2-7
d_call: NA
clone_size: many
cdr3_aa: CASSGRVGEQYF
cdr3_nt: TGTGCCAGCAGTGGACGGGTCGGGGAGCAGTACTTC

v_call: TRBV11-2
j_call: TRBJ2-1
d_call: NA
clone_size: few
cdr3_aa: CASSLDPGVGNEQFF
cdr3_nt: TGTGCCAGCAGCTTAGATCCCGGGGTGGGCAATGAGCAGTTCTTC

v_call: TRBV6-2/TRBV6-3
j_call: TRBJ2-1
d_call: TRBD1
clone_size: NA
cdr3_aa: CASSPGTGKGSNEQFF
cdr3_nt: TGTGCCAGCAGCCCTGGGACAGGGAAAGGTTCTAATGAGCAGTTCTTC

v_call: TRBV18
j_call: TRBJ1-5
d_call: NA
clone_size: NA
cdr3_aa: CASSPQHGDWNQPQHF
cdr3_nt: TGTGCCAGCTCACCACAGCACGGAGATTGGAATCAGCCCCAGCATTTT

v_call: TRBV28
j_call: TRBJ1-1
d_call: NA
clone_size: NA
cdr3_aa: CASSLLTLRWNTEAFF
cdr3_nt: TGTGCCAGCAGCCTACTAACCCTTAGATGGAACACTGAAGCTTTCTTT

v_call: TRBV15
j_call: TRBJ2-1
d_call: TRBD1
clone_size: NA
cdr3_aa: CATSRVAGGLNEQFF
cdr3_nt: TGTGCCACCAGCAGAGTAGCAGGGGGCTTGAATGAGCAGTTCTTC

v_call: TRBV20-1
j_call: TRBJ1-1
d_call: NA
clone_size: NA
cdr3_aa: CSARRGMNTEAVF
cdr3_nt: TGCAGTGCTAGGCGAGGCATGAACACTGAAGCTGTCTTT

v_call: TRBV5-1
j_call: TRBJ2-7
d_call: TRBD2
clone_size: NA
cdr3_aa: CASSLARPGGNYEQYF
cdr3_nt: TGCGCCAGCAGCTTGGCCCGTCCGGGAGGTAACTACGAGCAGTACTTC

v_call: TRBV12-3/TRBV12-4
j_call: TRBJ2-7
d_call: NA
clone_size: many
cdr3_aa: CASSFAGSSRGRKYEQYF
cdr3_nt: TGTGCCAGCAGTTTCGCCGGTAGCTCCAGGGGCCGAAAATACGAGCAGTACTTC

v_call: TRBV12-3/TRBV12-4
j_call: TRBJ2-1
d_call: NA
clone_size: few
cdr3_aa: CASSPRGASYNEQFF
cdr3_nt: TGTGCCAGCAGTCCAAGGGGGGCATCCTACAATGAGCAGTTCTTC

v_call: TRBV7-8
j_call: TRBJ2-2
d_call: TRBD1
clone_size: NA
cdr3_aa: CASSFGIGRGYTGELFF
cdr3_nt: TGTGCCAGCAGCTTTGGGATTGGCAGGGGGTACACCGGGGAGCTGTTTTTT

v_call: TRBV9
j_call: TRBJ2-3
d_call: NA
clone_size: NA
cdr3_aa: CASSVASGGTQYF
cdr3_nt: TGTGCCAGCAGCGTAGCCTCCGGTGGTACGCAGTATTTT

v_call: TRBV7-2
j_call: TRBJ2-3
d_call: TRBD2
clone_size: NA
cdr3_aa: CASSLVGTSGSPDTQYF
cdr3_nt: TGTGCCAGCAGCTTAGTGGGGACTAGCGGGAGCCCAGATACGCAGTATTTT

v_call: TRBV9
j_call: TRBJ2-6
d_call: TRBD1
clone_size: NA
cdr3_aa: CASSSWDRGNGANVLTF
cdr3_nt: TGTGCCAGCAGCTCTTGGGACAGGGGGAATGGGGCCAACGTCCTGACTTTC

v_call: TRBV18
j_call: TRBJ1-2
d_call: NA
clone_size: few
cdr3_aa: CASSPVSEGGYTF
cdr3_nt: TGTGCCAGCTCACCCGTCTCTGAGGGCGGCTACACCTTC

v_call: TRBV10-3
j_call: TRBJ1-3
d_call: NA
clone_size: few
cdr3_aa: CAISRTERNTIYF
cdr3_nt: TGTGCCATCAGTAGGACAGAGCGAAACACCATATATTTT

v_call: TRBV5-1
j_call: TRBJ1-4
d_call: NA
clone_size: many
cdr3_aa: CASSLAGRGSTNEKLFF
cdr3_nt: TGCGCCAGCAGCTTGGCCGGGAGGGGATCAACTAATGAAAAACTGTTTTTT

v_call: TRBV12-3/TRBV12-4
j_call: TRBJ2-1
d_call: NA
clone_size: few
cdr3_aa: CASSFGVGEQFF
cdr3_nt: TGTGCCAGCAGTTTCGGGGTCGGTGAGCAGTTCTTC

v_call: TRBV28
j_call: TRBJ2-7
d_call: TRBD2
clone_size: NA
cdr3_aa: CASRISGRRAYEQYF
cdr3_nt: TGTGCCAGCAGGATTAGCGGGAGGAGGGCCTACGAGCAGTACTTC

v_call: TRBV7-9
j_call: TRBJ2-1
d_call: TRBD1
clone_size: few
cdr3_aa: CASSSGQGTAYNEQFF
cdr3_nt: TGTGCCAGCAGCTCGGGACAGGGGACGGCCTACAATGAGCAGTTCTTC

v_call: TRBV6-1
j_call: TRBJ2-5
d_call: NA
clone_size: few
cdr3_aa: CASSEFDLLQETQYF
cdr3_nt: TGTGCCAGCAGTGAATTCGACCTTCTACAAGAGACCCAGTACTTC

v_call: TRBV12-3/TRBV12-4
j_call: TRBJ2-1
d_call: TRBD2
clone_size: few
cdr3_aa: CASSTGGGSYNEQFF
cdr3_nt: TGTGCCAGCAGTACGGGGGGAGGCTCCTACAATGAGCAGTTCTTC

v_call: TRBV6-5
j_call: TRBJ1-2
d_call: NA
clone_size: once
cdr3_aa: CDSKREGGYTF
cdr3_nt: TGTGACAGCAAGAGGGAGGGCGGCTACACCTTC

v_call: TRBV30
j_call: TRBJ2-1
d_call: NA
clone_size: many
cdr3_aa: CAWSGSARNEQFF
cdr3_nt: TGTGCCTGGAGTGGGAGTGCGCGGAATGAGCAGTTCTTC

v_call: TRBV5-6
j_call: TRBJ1-4
d_call: NA
clone_size: NA
cdr3_aa: CASSLFGQKATNEKLFF
cdr3_nt: TGTGCCAGCAGCTTGTTCGGACAAAAGGCAACTAATGAAAAACTGTTTTTT

v_call: TRBV5-5
j_call: TRBJ1-5
d_call: NA
clone_size: many
cdr3_aa: CASSLVQGRNQPQHF
cdr3_nt: TGTGCCAGCAGCTTGGTCCAGGGACGCAATCAGCCCCAGCATTTT